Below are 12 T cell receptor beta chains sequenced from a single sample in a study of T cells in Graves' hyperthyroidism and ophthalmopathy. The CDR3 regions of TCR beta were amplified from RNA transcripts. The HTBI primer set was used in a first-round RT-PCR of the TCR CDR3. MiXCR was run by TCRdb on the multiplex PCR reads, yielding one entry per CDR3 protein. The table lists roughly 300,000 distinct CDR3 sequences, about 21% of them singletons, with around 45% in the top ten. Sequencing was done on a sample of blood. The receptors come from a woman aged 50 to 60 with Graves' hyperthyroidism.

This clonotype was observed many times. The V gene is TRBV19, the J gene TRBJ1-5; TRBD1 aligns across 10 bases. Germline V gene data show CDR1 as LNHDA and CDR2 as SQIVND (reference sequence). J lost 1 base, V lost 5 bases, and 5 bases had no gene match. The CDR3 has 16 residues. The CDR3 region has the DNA TGTGCCAGTAGTTCCTGGACAGGGGGGAGCAATCAGCCCCAGCATTTT. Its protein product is CASSSWTGGSNQPQHF.

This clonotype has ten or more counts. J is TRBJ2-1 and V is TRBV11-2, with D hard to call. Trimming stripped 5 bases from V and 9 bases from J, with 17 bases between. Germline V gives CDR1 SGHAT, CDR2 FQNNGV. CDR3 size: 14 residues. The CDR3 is CASSVLDLAGEQFF. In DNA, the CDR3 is TGTGCCAGCAGCGTATTAGACTTGGCCGGTGAGCAGTTCTTC.

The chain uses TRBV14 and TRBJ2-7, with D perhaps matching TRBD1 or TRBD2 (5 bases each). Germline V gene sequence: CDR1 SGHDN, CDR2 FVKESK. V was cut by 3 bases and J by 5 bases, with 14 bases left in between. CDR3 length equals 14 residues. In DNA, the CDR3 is TGTGCCAGCAGCCATCCCGGGACCCCCCACGAGCAGTACTTC. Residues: CASSHPGTPHEQYF.

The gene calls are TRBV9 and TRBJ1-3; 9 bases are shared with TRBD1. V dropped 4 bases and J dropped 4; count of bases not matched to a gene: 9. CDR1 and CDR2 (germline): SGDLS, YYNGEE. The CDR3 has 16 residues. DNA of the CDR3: TGTGCCAGCAGCTTCCGGACAGGGGAGGCAGGAAACACCATATATTTT. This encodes CASSFRTGEAGNTIYF.

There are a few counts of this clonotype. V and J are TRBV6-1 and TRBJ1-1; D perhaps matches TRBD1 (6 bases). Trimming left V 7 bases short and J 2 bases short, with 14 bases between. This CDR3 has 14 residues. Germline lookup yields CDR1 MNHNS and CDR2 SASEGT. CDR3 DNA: TGTGCCAGCACCTATGGGGGGGCAAACACTGAAGCTTTCTTT. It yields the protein CASTYGGANTEAFF.

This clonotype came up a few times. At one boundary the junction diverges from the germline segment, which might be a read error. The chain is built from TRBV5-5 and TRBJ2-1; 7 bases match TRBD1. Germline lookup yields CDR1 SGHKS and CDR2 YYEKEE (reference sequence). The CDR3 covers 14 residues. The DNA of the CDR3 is TGTGCCAGCAGCTTAGGGGGACAGTACAATGAGCGGTTCTTC. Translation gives CASSLGGQYNERFF. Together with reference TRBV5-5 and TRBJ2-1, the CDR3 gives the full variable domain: DAGVTQSPTHLIKTRGQQVTLRCSPISGHKSVSWYQQVLGQGPQFIFQYYEKEERGRGNFPDRFSARQFPNYSSELNVNALLLGDSALYLCASSLGGQYNERFFGPGTRLTVL.

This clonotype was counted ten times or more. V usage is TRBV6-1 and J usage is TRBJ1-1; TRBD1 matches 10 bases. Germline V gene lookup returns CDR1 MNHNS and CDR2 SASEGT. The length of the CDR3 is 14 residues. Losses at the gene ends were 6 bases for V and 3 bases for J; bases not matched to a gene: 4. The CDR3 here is CASSWTGGDTEAFF. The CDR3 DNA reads TGTGCCAGCAGCTGGACAGGGGGGGACACTGAAGCTTTCTTT.

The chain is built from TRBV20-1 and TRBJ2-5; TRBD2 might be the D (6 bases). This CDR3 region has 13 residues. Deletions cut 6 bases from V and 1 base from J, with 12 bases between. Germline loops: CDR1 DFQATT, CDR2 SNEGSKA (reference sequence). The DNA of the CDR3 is TGCAGTGCACGACGGGGGTCCCAAGAGACCCAGTACTTC. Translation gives CSARRGSQETQYF.

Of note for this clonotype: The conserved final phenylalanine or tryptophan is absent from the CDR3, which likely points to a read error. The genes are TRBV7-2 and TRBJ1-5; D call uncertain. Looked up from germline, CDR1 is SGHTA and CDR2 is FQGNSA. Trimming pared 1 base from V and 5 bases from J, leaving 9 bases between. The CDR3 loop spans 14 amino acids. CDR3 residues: CASSLVPGDQPQHL. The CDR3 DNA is TGTGCCAGCAGCTTAGTTCCGGGTGATCAGCCCCAGCATCTT.

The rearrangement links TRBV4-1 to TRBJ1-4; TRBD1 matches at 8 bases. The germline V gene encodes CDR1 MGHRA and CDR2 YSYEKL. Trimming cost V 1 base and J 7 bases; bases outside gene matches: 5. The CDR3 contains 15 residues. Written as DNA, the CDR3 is TGCGCCAGCAGCCAAGGTGGGACAGGCGCTGAAAAACTGTTTTTT. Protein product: CASSQGGTGAEKLFF.

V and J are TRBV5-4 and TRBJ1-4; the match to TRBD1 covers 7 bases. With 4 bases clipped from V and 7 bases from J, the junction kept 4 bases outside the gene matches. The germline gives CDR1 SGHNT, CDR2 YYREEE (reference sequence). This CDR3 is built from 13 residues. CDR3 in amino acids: CASSTRQGEKLFF. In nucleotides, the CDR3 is TGTGCCAGCAGCACCCGACAGGGTGAAAAACTGTTTTTT.

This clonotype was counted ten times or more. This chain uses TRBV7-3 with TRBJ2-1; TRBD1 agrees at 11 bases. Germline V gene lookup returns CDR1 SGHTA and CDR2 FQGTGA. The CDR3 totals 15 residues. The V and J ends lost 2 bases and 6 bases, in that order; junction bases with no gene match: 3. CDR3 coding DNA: TGTGCCAGCAGCTTAGAGGGACAGGGGGGCAATGAGCAGTTCTTC. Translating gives CASSLEGQGGNEQFF.